The clone carrying this TCR beta chain showed up just a few times. The antigen remains unidentified. This CDR3 is 16 amino acids long. V lost 2 bases, J lost 4 bases, and 17 bases lay in between. Germline lookup yields CDR1 SGDLS and CDR2 YYNGEE. Sequenced material consisted of expressed TCRB transcripts (all of the isolated RNA was reverse transcribed). TCRdb's table, derived via immunoSEQ multiplex PCR, lists solely in-frame clones and lacks some. The table lists some 150,000 clones, around 10% of them singletons, with under 2.5% in the top ten. The data originate from a study of beta chain features in type 1 diabetes. The study, taken as a whole, reports: Among patients with Type 1 diabetes, TCRB CDR3s were moderately but significantly shorter in every one of the four CD4+ subsets.

This TCR was recovered from a man aged 18 to 29 in good health. Sample: central memory CD4+ T cells from blood. The chain employs TRBV9 and TRBJ2-3; tentative D call: TRBD2 (5 bases). As DNA, the CDR3 is TGTGCCAGCAGCGTGTTCGGACGGGGTCGAGCAGATACGCAGTATTTT. Translated: CASSVFGRGRADTQYF.